This T cell receptor beta chain was sequenced in a study of OX40 agonist ivuxolimab in advanced cancers. Germline V gives CDR1 MGHDK, CDR2 SYGVNS. V was cut by 0 bases and J by 4 bases, with 12 bases left in between. The length of the CDR3 is 15 residues. The protocol was immunoSEQ multiplex PCR, while the TCRdb copy is restricted to in-frame clones and leaves out a portion. The top ten clones hold about 0.49% of a sample with around 70,000 clones, 65% to 90% of them seen once. The chain links TRBV25-1 to TRBJ1-2; D is possibly TRBD1 (6 bases). The specimen comprised CD4+ or CD8+ T cells sorted from blood, sampled in a trial of the OX40 agonist ivuxolimab. This sequence originates from an adult with an advanced solid tumor such as melanoma, head and neck, liver or kidney cancer. DNA of the CDR3: TGTGCCAGCAGTGAATATGACAGGAGGGGCTATGGCTACACCTTC. Translating gives CASSEYDRRGYGYTF.